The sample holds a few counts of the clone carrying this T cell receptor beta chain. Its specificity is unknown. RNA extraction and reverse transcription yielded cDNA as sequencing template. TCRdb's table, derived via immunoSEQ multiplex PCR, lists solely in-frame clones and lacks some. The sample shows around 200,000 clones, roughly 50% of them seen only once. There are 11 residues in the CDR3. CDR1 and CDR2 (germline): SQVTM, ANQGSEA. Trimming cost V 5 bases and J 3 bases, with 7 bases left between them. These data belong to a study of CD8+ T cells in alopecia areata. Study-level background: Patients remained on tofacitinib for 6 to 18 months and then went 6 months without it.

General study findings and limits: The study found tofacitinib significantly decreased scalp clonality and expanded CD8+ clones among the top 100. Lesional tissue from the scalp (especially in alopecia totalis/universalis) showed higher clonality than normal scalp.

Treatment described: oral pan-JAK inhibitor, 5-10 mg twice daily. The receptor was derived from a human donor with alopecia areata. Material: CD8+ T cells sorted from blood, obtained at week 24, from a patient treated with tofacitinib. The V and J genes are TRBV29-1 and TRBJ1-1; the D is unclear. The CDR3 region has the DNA TGCAGCGTTTCGGAGTACACTGAAGCTTTCTTT. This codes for CSVSEYTEAFF.